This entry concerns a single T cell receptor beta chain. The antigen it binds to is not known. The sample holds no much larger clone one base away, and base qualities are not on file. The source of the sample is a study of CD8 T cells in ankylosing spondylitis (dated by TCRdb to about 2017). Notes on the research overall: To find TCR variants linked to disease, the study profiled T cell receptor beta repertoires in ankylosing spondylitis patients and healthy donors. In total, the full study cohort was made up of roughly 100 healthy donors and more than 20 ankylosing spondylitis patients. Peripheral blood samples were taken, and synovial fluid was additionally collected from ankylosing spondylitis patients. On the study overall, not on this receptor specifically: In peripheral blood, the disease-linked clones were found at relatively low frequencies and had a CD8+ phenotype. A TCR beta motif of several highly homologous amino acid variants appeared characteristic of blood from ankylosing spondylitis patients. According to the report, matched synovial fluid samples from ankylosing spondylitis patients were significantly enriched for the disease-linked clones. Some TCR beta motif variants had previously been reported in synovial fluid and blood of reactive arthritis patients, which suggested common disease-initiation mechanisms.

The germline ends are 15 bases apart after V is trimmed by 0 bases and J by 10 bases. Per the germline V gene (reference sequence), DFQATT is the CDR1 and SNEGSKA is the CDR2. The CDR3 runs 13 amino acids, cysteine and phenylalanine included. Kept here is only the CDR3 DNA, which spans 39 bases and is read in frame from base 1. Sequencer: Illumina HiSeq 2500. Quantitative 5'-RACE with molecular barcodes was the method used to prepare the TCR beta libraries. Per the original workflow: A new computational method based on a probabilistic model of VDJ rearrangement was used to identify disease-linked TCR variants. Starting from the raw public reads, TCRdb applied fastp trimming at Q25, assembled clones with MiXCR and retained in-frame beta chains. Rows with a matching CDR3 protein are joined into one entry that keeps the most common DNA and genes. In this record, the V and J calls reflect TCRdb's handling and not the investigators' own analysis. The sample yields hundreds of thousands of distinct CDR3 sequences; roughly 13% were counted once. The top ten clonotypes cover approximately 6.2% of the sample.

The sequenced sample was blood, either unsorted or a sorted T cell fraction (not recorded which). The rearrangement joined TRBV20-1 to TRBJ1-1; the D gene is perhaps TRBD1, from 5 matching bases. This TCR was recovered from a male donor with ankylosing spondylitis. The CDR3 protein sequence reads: CSARDGRDQRAFF. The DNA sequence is TGCAGTGCTAGAGACGGCAGGGACCAAAGAGCTTTCTTT.